The 15 T cell receptor beta chains below come from one sample, sequenced in a study of CD8+CD57+ T cells in acquired aplastic anemia. Whoever was chosen for sequencing had shown CD8+CD57+ cell expansion by flow cytometry. Genomic DNA, serving as template, underwent TCR beta VDJ and CDR3 profiling. TCRdb re-called the reads through MiXCR, storing one row per CDR3 protein. The data contain 200,000 to 300,000 distinct CDR3 sequences, 47% of them singletons. Input material: sorted CD4+, CD8+, or CD8+CD57+ T cells (not recorded which) from PBMCs. The receptors were sampled from a human donor with aplastic anemia.

This clonotype was found many times. This chain joins TRBV5-6 and TRBJ1-5, with TRBD1 matching 12 bases. The V gene's germline CDR1 is SGHDT and CDR2 YYEEEE. Trimming cost V 4 bases and J 7 bases; bases outside gene matches: 9. This CDR3 is 16 amino acids long. The CDR3 coding sequence is TGTGCCAGCAGCCAAGGGACAGGGGGCGCGGTCCAGCCCCAGCATTTT. It encodes CASSQGTGGAVQPQHF.

The CDR3 DNA sequence: TGTGCCACCAGTGTTCGAAATGAGCAGTTCTTC. Its protein product is CATSVRNEQFF. This rearrangement joins TRBV24-1 to TRBJ2-1; D gene unclear. V lost 5 bases and J 7 bases, leaving 5 bases between the germline ends. The CDR3 consists of 11 residues. The germline gives CDR1 KGHDR, CDR2 SFDVKD.

The genes are TRBV15 and TRBJ1-1; no reliable D call. V lost 0 bases and J 9 bases, leaving 8 bases between the germline ends. Germline values: CDR1 LNHNV, CDR2 YYDKDF (reference sequence). CDR3 length: 12 residues. CDR3 protein: CATSRDKGQAFF. In DNA, the CDR3 is TGTGCCACCAGCAGAGACAAGGGTCAAGCTTTCTTT.

This chain connects TRBV2 to TRBJ2-5; D may correspond to TRBD1 or TRBD2 (6 bases each). This CDR3 has 15 amino acids. The germline V gene encodes CDR1 SNHLY and CDR2 FYNNEI. V dropped 5 bases and J dropped 5 bases, with 18 bases sitting between them. The CDR3 sequence: CASSLSNGGAETQYF. The CDR3 nucleotides are TGTGCCAGCAGTTTATCGAACGGGGGCGCGGAGACCCAGTACTTC. The whole variable domain, remainder taken from reference TRBV2 and TRBJ2-5, is EPEVTQTPSHQVTQMGQEVILRCVPISNHLYFYWYRQILGQKVEFLVSFYNNEISEKSEIFDDQFSVERPDGSNFTLKIRSTKLEDSAMYFCASSLSNGGAETQYFGPGTRLLVL.

The genes are TRBV4-2 and TRBJ2-7, with a possible D match to TRBD2 (5 bases). The CDR3 contains 13 residues. Germline V lookup: CDR1 LGHNA, CDR2 YNFKEQ. Trimming cost V 5 bases and J 4 bases, with 12 bases left between them. The DNA of the CDR3 is TGTGCCAGCAGCGTTGACCCGGGGTACGAGCAGTACTTC. Residues: CASSVDPGYEQYF.

This clonotype has a handful of counts. The J gene is TRBJ2-7, the V gene TRBV7-2; 7 positions agree with TRBD1. Trimming cost V 7 bases and J 1 base; bases outside gene matches: 13. The germline V gene has CDR1 SGHTA and CDR2 FQGNSA. The CDR3 consists of 16 residues. The CDR3 spells CASISKGTEPSYEQYF. The CDR3 DNA sequence: TGTGCCAGCATCAGTAAAGGGACAGAGCCTTCCTACGAGCAGTACTTC.

This clonotype was detected ten times or more. The CDR3, as DNA: TGTGCCAGCAGTTATAACAGGGCGACTAATGAAAAACTGTTTTTT. Protein: CASSYNRATNEKLFF. The chain joins TRBV6-6 to TRBJ1-4; possible D gene TRBD1, 6 bases. There are 15 residues in the CDR3. Trimming shortened V by 3 bases and J by 2 bases, and 10 bases separated the two germline ends. From germline, CDR1 is MNHNY and CDR2 SVGAGI (reference sequence).

This clonotype was seen only a few times. This sequence joins TRBV19 and TRBJ2-7; D is ambiguous. The CDR3 extends over 12 amino acids. Germline V lookup: CDR1 LNHDA, CDR2 SQIVND (reference sequence). V dropped 5 bases and J dropped 4 bases, with 9 bases sitting between them. CDR3 sequence: CASSPVPYEQYF. In DNA form, the CDR3 reads TGTGCCAGTAGTCCCGTCCCTTACGAGCAGTACTTC.

V gene TRBV7-9 combines with J gene TRBJ2-5, with D possibly TRBD1 on 5 matching bases. Germline loops: CDR1 SEHNR, CDR2 FQNEAQ (reference sequence). Trimming stripped 1 base from V and 3 bases from J, with 9 bases between. The CDR3 is 14 residues long. CDR3 sequence (DNA): TGTGCCAGCAGCTTAGGGTCAGGGAAAGAGACCCAGTACTTC. It encodes CASSLGSGKETQYF. The entire variable domain, with the rest obtained from reference TRBV7-9 and TRBJ2-5, is as follows: DTGVSQNPRHKITKRGQNVTFRCDPISEHNRLYWYRQTLGQGPEFLTYFQNEAQLEKSRLLSDRFSAERPKGSFSTLEIQRTEQGDSAMYLCASSLGSGKETQYFGPGTRLLVL.

The gene calls are TRBV19 and TRBJ2-3, with D unclear. The CDR3 runs 13 residues. Deletions cut 7 bases from V and 1 base from J, with 9 bases between. CDR1 is LNHDA and CDR2 is SQIVND in the germline V gene (reference sequence). CDR3 amino acids: CASNPDGTDTQYF. In nucleotides, the CDR3 is TGTGCCAGTAACCCGGACGGCACAGATACGCAGTATTTT.

Relative to its sample, this clonotype is medium-sized. This rearrangement joins TRBV10-3 to TRBJ2-2; D is ambiguous. The germline V and J ends were trimmed by 3 bases and 3 bases, with 8 bases remaining between them. This CDR3 contains 14 residues. In germline, CDR1 is ENHRY, CDR2 SYGVKD. The CDR3 is CAISDWLHTGELFF. The CDR3 DNA follows: TGTGCCATCAGTGATTGGCTTCACACCGGGGAGCTGTTTTTT.

V and J are TRBV7-2 and TRBJ2-3; 10 nucleotides agree with TRBD2. V lost 5 bases to trimming and J lost 8 bases; unmatched junction nucleotides: 13. CDR1 and CDR2 (germline): SGHTA, FQGNSA. This CDR3 is 16 amino acids long. CDR3 coding DNA: TGTGCCAGCAGCCAAGAATCCAGCGGGAGGGCGCGTACGCAGTATTTT. Its protein is CASSQESSGRARTQYF.

The table lists this clonotype with many counts. Sequence at one end of the junction differs from germline and may be a read error. V usage is TRBV7-7 and J usage is TRBJ2-2, with 12 bases lining up with TRBD2. Germline V gives CDR1 SSHAT, CDR2 FNYEAQ (reference sequence). The CDR3 runs 17 residues. This CDR3 reads CASSPMTSGSMTGELFF. DNA of the CDR3: TGTGCTAGCAGCCCAATGACTAGCGGGAGTATGACCGGGGAGCTGTTTTTT.

Many counts were recorded for this clonotype. V usage is TRBV29-1 and J usage is TRBJ2-7, with a possible D match to TRBD2 (6 bases). There are 15 residues in the CDR3. From germline, CDR1 is SQVTM and CDR2 ANQGSEA. With 0 bases removed from V and 2 bases from J, the gap between germline ends came to 14 bases. CDR3 sequence (DNA): TGCAGCGTTGAAGATCCGGCGGGGCCCACCTACGAGCAGTACTTC. Translating gives CSVEDPAGPTYEQYF.

The J gene is TRBJ2-1, the V gene TRBV9; no clear D gene. From germline, CDR1 is SGDLS and CDR2 YYNGEE. The V and J ends lost 3 bases and 1 base respectively, with 8 bases between them. This CDR3 comprises 14 residues. CDR3 nucleotide sequence: TGTGCCAGCAGCGGCCGGAGTTCCTACAATGAGCAGTTCTTC. Amino acids: CASSGRSSYNEQFF.